The rows below give T cell receptor beta chains drawn from one sample of a study of shared clonotypes between healthy human individuals. Produced via immunoSEQ multiplex PCR; TCRdb's table is partial and in-frame only. The sample includes 80,000 to 100,000 clones, almost 70% of them seen just once. Material for sequencing was memory CD8+ T cells sorted from blood. The source of these receptors is a man aged 25 to 45 in good health. The CDR3 runs from the conserved cysteine through the conserved F or W. D genes are given only for firm matches. Some rows mark clone size as missing; the rest say once, few, many or name a class of expanded clone.

- | TRBJ2-1 | TRBV4-3 | TRBD2 | CASSQEPTSFGSYNEQFF | TGCGCCAGCAGCCAAGAACCGACTAGCTTTGGCTCCTACAATGAGCAGTTCTTC
- | TRBJ1-5 | TRBV18 | - | CASGNSNQPQHF | TGTGCCAGCGGGAATAGCAATCAGCCCCAGCATTTT
- | TRBJ2-1 | TRBV7-2 | - | CASDHQLDKGRYNEQFF | TGTGCCAGCGATCACCAGCTAGATAAAGGCCGCTACAATGAGCAGTTCTTC
- | TRBJ2-1 | TRBV5-1 | TRBD2 | CASSGIEWEFNEQFF | TGCGCCAGTAGCGGGATTGAGTGGGAGTTCAATGAGCAGTTCTTC
- | TRBJ2-2 | TRBV7-2 | TRBD1 | CASSLRGQGAFLGTGELFF | TGTGCCAGCAGCTTAAGGGGACAGGGGGCTTTTTTGGGCACCGGGGAGCTGTTTTTT
few | TRBJ2-1 | TRBV7-8 | - | CASSLMGEQFF | TGTGCCAGCAGCTTAATGGGTGAGCAGTTCTTC
- | TRBJ1-1 | TRBV9 | - | CASSVGGLTEAFF | TGTGCCAGCAGCGTAGGGGGCTTAACTGAAGCTTTCTTT
- | TRBJ1-1 | TRBV7-8 | - | CASSPTGNTEAFF | TGTGCCAGCAGCCCGACAGGGAACACTGAAGCTTTCTTT
few | TRBJ1-3 | TRBV10-1 | TRBD1 | CASSQTRQGGNTIYF | TGCGCCAGCAGCCAAACTCGACAGGGTGGAAACACCATATATTTT
- | TRBJ2-5 | TRBV7-2 | TRBD1 | CASSSDRVGTQYF | TGTGCCAGCAGTTCGGACAGGGTCGGGACCCAGTACTTC
- | TRBJ2-7 | TRBV19 | - | CASGMGGSQYF | TGTGCCAGTGGAATGGGGGGTTCGCAGTACTTC
- | TRBJ1-4 | TRBV6-6 | - | CASSQAGRLNVKLFF | TGTGCCAGCAGTCAGGCAGGACGACTTAACGTAAAACTGTTTTTT
- | TRBJ1-2 | TRBV15 | - | CATSRDGRGGGYTF | TGTGCCACCAGCAGAGATGGTAGAGGAGGGGGCTACACCTTC
- | TRBJ2-1 | TRBV10-2 | TRBD1 | CASSESTHGTGSQRSFF | TGCGCCAGCAGTGAGTCGACTCACGGGACAGGGTCACAAAGGTCGTTCTTC
few | TRBJ2-7 | TRBV6-1 | - | CASRRRAYEQYF | TGTGCCAGCAGACGCAGGGCATACGAGCAGTACTTC
- | TRBJ2-2 | TRBV27 | TRBD2 | CASSLLGGFNTGELFF | TGTGCCAGCAGTTTATTGGGGGGGTTTAACACCGGGGAGCTGTTTTTT
- | TRBJ2-3 | TRBV5-1 | TRBD1 | CASSLVWADRVTPDTQYF | TGCGCCAGCAGCTTGGTTTGGGCGGACAGGGTCACCCCAGATACGCAGTATTTT
- | TRBJ2-7 | TRBV5-6 | TRBD1 | CASSLSPFRDSPYEQYF | TGTGCCAGCAGCTTGTCCCCTTTCCGGGACAGTCCCTACGAGCAGTACTTC
- | TRBJ2-5 | TRBV6-5 | - | CASRTGPETQYF | TGTGCCAGCAGAACAGGGCCGGAGACCCAGTACTTC
many | TRBJ2-5 | TRBV18 | TRBD1 | CASSPPATGDQETQYF | TGTGCCAGCTCACCACCGGCAACAGGGGATCAAGAGACCCAGTACTTC
- | TRBJ2-5 | TRBV29-1 | TRBD2 | CSVCPLAGGPLRVETQYF | TGCAGCGTCTGTCCCTTAGCGGGAGGGCCCCTCCGGGTTGAGACCCAGTACTTC
- | TRBJ1-3 | TRBV10-3 | - | CAISELYREPGNTIYF | TGTGCCATCAGTGAACTCTACAGGGAGCCTGGAAACACCATATATTTT
- | TRBJ1-2 | TRBV28 | TRBD1 | CASRSTRQGSRLGYTF | TGTGCCAGCAGGTCGACCAGACAGGGTAGTAGGTTAGGCTACACCTTC
few | TRBJ2-7 | TRBV27 | - | CASRDDYLDEQYF | TGTGCCAGTCGTGATGACTACCTTGACGAGCAGTACTTC
- | TRBJ1-5 | TRBV18 | - | CASSPGRLNQPQHF | TGTGCCAGCTCACCGGGACGCCTCAATCAGCCCCAGCATTTT
few | TRBJ2-5 | TRBV9 | - | CASSRTSRSAIQETQYF | TGTGCCAGCAGCCGTACCTCGAGGTCGGCAATCCAAGAGACCCAGTACTTC
once | TRBJ1-4 | TRBV5-1 | - | CASSPGSPNEKLFF | TGCGCCAGCAGCCCCGGGTCTCCTAATGAAAAACTGTTTTTT
medium-sized | TRBJ2-1 | TRBV9 | TRBD2 | CASSVTLGGSSAEQFF | TGTGCCAGCAGCGTAACTCTTGGCGGGAGCTCTGCTGAGCAGTTCTTC
- | TRBJ2-5 | TRBV5-5 | TRBD2 | CASSLELAGETQYF | TGTGCCAGCAGCTTGGAGCTAGCGGGAGAGACCCAGTACTTC
- | TRBJ2-7 | TRBV27 | - | CASSFGLLGYEQYF | TGTGCCAGCAGTTTTGGGCTCCTCGGCTACGAGCAGTACTTC
- | TRBJ2-5 | TRBV7-9 | TRBD2 | CASSSTTSPETQYF | TGTGCCAGCAGCTCGACGACTAGCCCAGAGACCCAGTACTTC
- | TRBJ1-2 | TRBV6-6 | TRBD1 | CASSPDRVVWGYTF | TGTGCCAGCAGCCCGGACAGGGTTGTGTGGGGCTACACCTTC
- | TRBJ1-5 | TRBV7-3 | - | CASSPRPKKLQPQHF | TGTGCCAGCAGCCCCAGACCCAAAAAACTACAGCCCCAGCATTTT
many | TRBJ2-1 | TRBV7-9 | TRBD2 | CASSGDYSYEQFF | TGTGCCAGCAGCGGGGACTATTCGTATGAGCAGTTCTTC